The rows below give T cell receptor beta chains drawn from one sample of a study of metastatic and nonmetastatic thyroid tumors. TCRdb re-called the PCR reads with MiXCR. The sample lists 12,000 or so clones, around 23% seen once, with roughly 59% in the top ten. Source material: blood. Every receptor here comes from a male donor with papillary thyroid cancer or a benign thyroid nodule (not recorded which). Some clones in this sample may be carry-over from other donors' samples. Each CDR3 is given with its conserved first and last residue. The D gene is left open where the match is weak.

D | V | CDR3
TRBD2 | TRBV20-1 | CSARDLAGGIDEQFF
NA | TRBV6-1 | CASTNLDRNREKLFF
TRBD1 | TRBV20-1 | CSGPGQGTNEQFF
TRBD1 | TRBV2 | CASRRTGNQPQHF
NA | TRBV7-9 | CASGDLSGNTIYF
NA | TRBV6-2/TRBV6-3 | CASSYAVLTDTQYF
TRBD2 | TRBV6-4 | CASISGSENEQFF
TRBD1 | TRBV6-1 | CASRADRDRTEAFF
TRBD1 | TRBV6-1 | CASSPSMDRISGNTIYF
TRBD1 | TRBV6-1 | CASSLGTGQSPLHF
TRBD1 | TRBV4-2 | CASSHEDRGNEQFF
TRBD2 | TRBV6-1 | CASRAGGPYNEQFF
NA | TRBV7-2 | CASSPRLNPHTDTQYF
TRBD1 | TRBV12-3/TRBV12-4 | CASSRPTGDDRNEQFF
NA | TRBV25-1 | CASTSGPGAEDTQYF
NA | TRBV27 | CASRKVGYEQYF
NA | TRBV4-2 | CASGHFPDAPNNEQFF
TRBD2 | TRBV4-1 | CASSLAPSGPSNEQFF
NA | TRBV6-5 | CASSYRGYEQYF
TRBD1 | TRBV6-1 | CASSDGQGDADTQYF
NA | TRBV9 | CASSVDRNYGYTF
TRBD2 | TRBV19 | CASSIYAGTSGRVEQYF
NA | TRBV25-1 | CASSRNERSDTQYF
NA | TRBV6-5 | CASSYSLANSYEQYF
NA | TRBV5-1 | CASSSGDSLSPDTQYF
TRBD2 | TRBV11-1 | CASSLRASGSSDTQYF
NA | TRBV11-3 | CASSRIAMTDTQYF
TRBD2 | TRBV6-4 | CAPQSPSGGRVVGYEQFF
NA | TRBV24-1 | CATSDLGYEGNEQFF
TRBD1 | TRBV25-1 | CASSQTGGGDTNTGELFF
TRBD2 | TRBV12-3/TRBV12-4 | CASSPTGGLNEQFF
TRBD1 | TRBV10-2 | CASSEYGTGAYEQYF
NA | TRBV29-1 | CSVEGPSRTGELFF
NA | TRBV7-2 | CASSSIPTDTQYF
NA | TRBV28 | CASSRRYEQYF
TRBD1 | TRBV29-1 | CSVDVGTDNEKLFF
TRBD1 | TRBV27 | CASSFGDRGDYGYTF
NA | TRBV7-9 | CASSTGQPYQETQYF
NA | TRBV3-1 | CASSQVQGGSGYTF
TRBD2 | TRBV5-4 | CASSFPREGSSYNEQFF
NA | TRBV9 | CASSVGVSRGYTF
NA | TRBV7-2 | CASSRGGGSQPQHF